This T cell receptor beta chain was obtained from a study of cytomegalovirus exposure and HLA in healthy donors (dated by TCRdb to the late 2010s). Some background on the complete study: An earlier analysis of approximately 600 of the donors reported about 290 Gb of sequence data and about 100 million unique TCR beta sequences from about 180 million T cells. Roughly 310 gigabases of sequencing data and approximately 85 million unique TCR sequences were included in an early release covering roughly 600 HLA-typed donors. The study aimed to test whether signatures of past pathogen exposure could be identified by cataloging public T cell receptors. The number of typed donors differed by locus: roughly 629-640 for A, B, C, DRB1 and DQB1; approximately 530 for DQA1; approximately 600 for DPA1; and 450 to 480 for DPB1. Across approximately 420 genotyped donors of the cohort, an average of roughly 200,000 unique TCR beta nucleotide sequences per donor were sequenced, and around 19% of those sequences were non-productive. The genetic ancestry cluster associated with self-reported Caucasian donors included roughly four fifths of the 300 to 400 genotyped donors. Several DR-DQ haplotypes were handled as single units for association and clustering, since linkage in the cohort was strong. In a later genetic analysis, genome-wide SNP genotypes for about 55% of the 666 donors were used, and that subset was treated as a discovery cohort. Both class I and class II loci were covered by HLA typing, at four-digit resolution. Donor age, sex, ethnicity and CMV serostatus were compiled together with the repertoire data. To decide whether each TCR beta V gene segment behaved as functional or pseudogenic, an earlier analysis of some 580 of the donors relied on high-throughput TCR beta sequencing. The study used immunosequencing to profile the T cell repertoires of hundreds of subjects and linked those repertoires to cytomegalovirus serostatus. In a later analysis, previously published TCR beta repertoires from several hundred donors were re-analyzed and high-resolution HLA genotyping was added so that TCR occurrence patterns could be studied. In addition to the first cohort of approximately 650 subjects, a separate validation cohort of approximately 130 different subjects was used. The study combined high-throughput TCR immunosequencing, statistical association of individual TCRs with disease status, and machine learning to predict cytomegalovirus infection status. Every repertoire in the discovery cohort had been generated on one and the same sequencing platform. Rather than using new phenotypic data, the later analysis identified candidate immune exposures from TCR beta sequences and from how often those sequences occurred across donors. What the work shows at the level of the full study, not this receptor alone: In an earlier analysis of more than 450 of the donors, most TCR beta V segments were observed in productive rearrangements about 87% or about 30% of the time, broadly matching IMGT annotations. Because some donors lacked HLA typing at each locus, the association tests relied only on the typed subset. Because the 87-base-pair reads could not distinguish some IMGT-functional V segments, including TRBV6-2 and TRBV6-3, those segments were excluded. According to a later analysis, most CMV-associated TCR beta chains appeared to be HLA-restricted, and the HLA associations seemed to be driven largely by CMV exposure. Linkage disequilibrium might explain the correlated functional status among segregating V segments, but an unknown experimental factor could not be ruled out. A total of fewer than 200 TCR beta chains were listed by the study as associated with cytomegalovirus. A later analysis found that HLA-associated TCR beta chains were more clonally expanded and had lower generation probabilities than equally common non-associated chains. Most TCR sequences were seen in very few donors, while some public TCRs were found in many individuals. A few of the identified cytomegalovirus-associated TCR beta chains were confirmed in vitro to be specific for cytomegalovirus antigens. In a later analysis, about 16,000 TCR beta sequences were associated with specific HLA alleles at a false discovery rate of 0.05. Compared with the 666-donor mean, donors in an Asian-associated ancestry cluster had fewer N-insertions in productive TCRs, according to a later genetic analysis. The classifier was reported to diagnose cytomegalovirus status with high specificity and sensitivity in both the original cohort and the validation cohort. In a later analysis, TCR association rates were found to vary across HLA loci, with the most associated TCRs seen for DRB1 alleles and the fewest for HLA-C alleles. According to a later analysis, parvovirus B19, influenza, CMV and Epstein-Barr virus appeared linked to several top co-occurrence clusters. V-gene and J-gene trimming of TCR beta chains was associated with a missense DCLRE1C variant in a later genetic analysis, and the association was replicated in an independent cohort. The presence/absence analyses assumed that sequencing depth was roughly uniform across donors, and that assumption may not be true. Only TCR beta chains were sequenced in this cohort, and the absence of alpha or paired-chain data limited detectable features. The sequencing pipeline was judged likely to have produced a cluster of highly shared sequence variants as a technical artifact. The authors suggested that the approach could potentially be extended to other disease states and immunological phenotypes. A further reported finding was that TCR beta sequences accurately predicted the HLA-A and HLA-B alleles for most subjects in the first cohort. For the cohort, immune exposure information was limited to CMV serostatus. Assigning TCR associations to individual alleles was difficult when HLA alleles, especially DR and DQ, strongly co-occurred. Because counts were too low, roughly 17 rarely observed V segments, including chromosome 9 orphons, were left out of the earlier analysis of a few hundred of the donors.

The cohort consisted of hundreds of healthy bone marrow donors. All cohort members were sampled while nominally healthy, although unrecorded immune exposures were likely present. The donor was CMV seronegative and belonged to the group of around 350 seronegative cohort members. Every donor gave a peripheral blood sample, and the peripheral blood mononuclear cells from that sample were used for TCR beta sequencing. The Qiagen DNeasy Blood Extraction Kit was used to extract genomic DNA from the blood cell samples. V sheds 0 bases and J sheds 2 bases, leaving 18 bases between their ends. The CDR3 contains 18 residues, cysteine and phenylalanine counted. Just CDR3 DNA is preserved here, 54 bases in frame from base 1. CDR1 and CDR2, per the germline V gene, are SGHRS and YFSETQ. The protocol used for the library was the immunoSEQ multiplex PCR assay. A mixture of 60 forward primers for TCR Vbeta segments and 13 reverse primers for TCR Jbeta segments was used in the multiplex PCR. The CDR3 region of rearranged TCR beta genes was amplified from genomic DNA with a multiplex PCR assay. Amplified TCR beta libraries were sequenced as 87-base-pair reads on the Illumina HiSeq System. Concerning the study's data processing: A later analysis counted about 80 million unique TCR beta chains across the 690 or so repertoires, and about 10 million of these chains were shared by at least two donors. A nearest-neighbor algorithm error-corrected the raw reads and collapsed the reads into unique sequences, merging closely related sequences to remove PCR and sequencing errors. V, D and J gene segments were assigned by aligning CDR3 sequences to IMGT reference sequences. Each retained sequence needed at least a six-nucleotide match to both a V gene segment and a J gene segment. Rearrangements were classified as productive when the CDR3 lacked stop codons and remained in frame with V and J, and all other rearrangements were classified as non-productive. CDR3 was defined according to IMGT convention as the region running from the second conserved V-encoded cysteine to the conserved J-encoded phenylalanine. In an earlier analysis of more than 550 of the donors, sequences lacking an unambiguous match to a single V gene segment were excluded. In an earlier analysis of more than 500 of the donors, a V segment was called functional when productive rearrangements were above 56.7%, and segregating when the standard deviation between donors exceeded 5%. A statistical classification framework was built to diagnose cytomegalovirus status from the catalog of TCR beta chain sequences. In a later analysis, V and J genes were assigned by comparing TCR nucleotide sequences against IMGT/GENE-DB human TR gene sequences. In a later analysis, CDR3 sequences and most-parsimonious VDJ recombination scenarios were assigned using the TCRdist pipeline. In a later analysis, each TCR beta chain was defined by its CDR3 amino acid sequence together with its V-gene family, and reads lacking a unique V-gene family were excluded. In a later analysis, 450 to 600 highly shared, low-generation-probability nucleotide sequences were removed to address suspected cross-contamination and a sequencing artifact. In a later analysis, a clonal expansion index for each public chain was calculated from normalized within-repertoire ranks of inferred template counts. A later analysis computed generation probabilities with a VDJ recombination model fitted to out-of-frame rearrangements, and checked the results against IGoR. A later analysis scored TCR-TCR, TCR-HLA and TCR-CMV co-occurrence with hypergeometric tests, applying a repertoire-size bias correction to TCR pairs. In a later analysis, false discovery rates were estimated by permuting HLA or CMV assignments 20 times. In a later analysis, co-occurring TCRs were grouped using DBSCAN, with TCRdist sequence similarity added in when clustering inside HLA-allele-positive subsets. Repertoires with fewer than 30,000 or more than 120,000 public chains were left out of co-occurrence clustering, as were four to six repertoires with anomalous nucleotide sharing. Sourced from immuneACCESS, this table was stored by TCRdb with only in-frame sequences that have V and J called. A share of the clones is absent; for the studies checked, an unresolved V gene accounts for under half, and the remainder has no known explanation. V, J and clone size were drawn from that table, and D and trimming were deduced from the DNA. A total of approximately 140,000 clones appear in this sample, around 80% of them only once. The leading ten clones occupy approximately 3% of the sample.

Turning to this clone: This clone's antigen is unknown. No much larger clone exists at a distance of one base, and base qualities are not known.

The TCR was taken from a boy younger than 10 in good health and CMV-seronegative. Specimen: PBMCs. The chain is assembled from TRBV5-1 and TRBJ2-1, and possibly TRBD2, on 6 matching bases. At the DNA level, the sequence is TGCGCCAGCAGCTTGGTCAGTAGAGGCGGGATTGCCTACAATGAGCAGTTCTTC. This yields the protein CASSLVSRGGIAYNEQFF. The reference TRBV5-1 and TRBJ2-1 proteins fill in what lies around the CDR3, so the full variable domain reads KAGVTQTPRYLIKTRGQQVTLSCSPISGHRSVSWYQQTPGQGLQFLFEYFSETQRNKGNFPGRFSGRQFSNSRSEMNVSTLELGDSALYLCASSLVSRGGIAYNEQFFGPGTRLTVL.